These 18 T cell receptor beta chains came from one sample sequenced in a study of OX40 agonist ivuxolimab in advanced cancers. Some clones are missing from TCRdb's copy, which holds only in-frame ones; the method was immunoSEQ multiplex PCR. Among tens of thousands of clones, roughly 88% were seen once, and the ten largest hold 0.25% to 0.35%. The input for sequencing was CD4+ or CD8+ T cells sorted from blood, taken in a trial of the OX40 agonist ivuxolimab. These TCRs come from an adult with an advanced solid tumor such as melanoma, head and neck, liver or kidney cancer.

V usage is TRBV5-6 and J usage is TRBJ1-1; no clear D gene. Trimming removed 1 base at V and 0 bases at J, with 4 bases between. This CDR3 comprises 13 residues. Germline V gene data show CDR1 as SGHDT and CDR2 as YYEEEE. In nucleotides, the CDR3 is TGTGCCAGCAGCTTGCGGTTGAACACTGAAGCTTTCTTT. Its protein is CASSLRLNTEAFF.

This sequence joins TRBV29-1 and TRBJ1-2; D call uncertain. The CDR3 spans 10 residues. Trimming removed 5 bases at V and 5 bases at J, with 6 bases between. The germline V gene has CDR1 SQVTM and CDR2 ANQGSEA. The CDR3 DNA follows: TGCAGCGTTCACGGGTATGGCTACACCTTC. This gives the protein CSVHGYGYTF.

The CDR3 loop is CASVGDTFNTEAFF. The CDR3 region has the DNA TGTGCCAGTGTAGGGGACACTTTTAACACTGAAGCTTTCTTT. V is TRBV2 and J is TRBJ1-1, with D maybe TRBD1 (6 bases). CDR1 is SNHLY, CDR2 FYNNEI, per germline. The CDR3 contains 14 residues. V was clipped by 9 bases and J by 2 bases, with 16 bases between them.

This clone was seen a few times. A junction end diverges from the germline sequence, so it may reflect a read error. This CDR3 is CASSSGTSGGKLNF. Written as DNA, the CDR3 is TGCGCCAGCAGTTCCGGGACTAGCGGGGGGAAACTCAATTTT. The chain uses TRBV10-1 and TRBJ2-3, with 15 positions matching TRBD2. The CDR3 has 14 residues. CDR1 and CDR2 from the germline V gene are WNHNN and SYGVQD (reference sequence).

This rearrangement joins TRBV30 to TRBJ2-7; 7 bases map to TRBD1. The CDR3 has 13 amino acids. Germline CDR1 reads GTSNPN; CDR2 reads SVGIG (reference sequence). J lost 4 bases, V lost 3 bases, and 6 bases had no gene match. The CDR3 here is CAWSRDSLYEQYF. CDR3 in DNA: TGTGCCTGGAGCCGGGACAGCTTATACGAGCAGTACTTC.

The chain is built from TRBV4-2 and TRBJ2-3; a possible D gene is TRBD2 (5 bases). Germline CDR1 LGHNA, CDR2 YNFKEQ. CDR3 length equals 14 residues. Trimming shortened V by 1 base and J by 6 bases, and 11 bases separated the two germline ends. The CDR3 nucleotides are TGTGCCAGCAGCCAAGGCGCCGGGGAGGATACGCAGTATTTT. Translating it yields CASSQGAGEDTQYF.

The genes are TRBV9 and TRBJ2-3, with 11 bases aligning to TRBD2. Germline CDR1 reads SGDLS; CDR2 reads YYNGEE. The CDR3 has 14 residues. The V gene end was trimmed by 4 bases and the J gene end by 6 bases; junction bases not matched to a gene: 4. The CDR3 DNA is TGTGCCAGCAGCCGACTAGCGGGGACGGATACGCAGTATTTT. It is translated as CASSRLAGTDTQYF. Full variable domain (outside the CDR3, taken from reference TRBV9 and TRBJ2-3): DSGVTQTPKHLITATGQRVTLRCSPRSGDLSVYWYQQSLDQGLQFLIQYYNGEERAKGNILERFSAQQFPDLHSELNLSSLELGDSALYFCASSRLAGTDTQYFGPGTRLTVL.

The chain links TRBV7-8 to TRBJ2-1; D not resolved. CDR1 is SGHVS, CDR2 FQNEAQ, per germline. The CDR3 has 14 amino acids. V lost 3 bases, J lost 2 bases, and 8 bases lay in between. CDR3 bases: TGTGCCAGCAGCTTGACCCGAACCTACAATGAGCAGTTCTTC. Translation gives CASSLTRTYNEQFF.

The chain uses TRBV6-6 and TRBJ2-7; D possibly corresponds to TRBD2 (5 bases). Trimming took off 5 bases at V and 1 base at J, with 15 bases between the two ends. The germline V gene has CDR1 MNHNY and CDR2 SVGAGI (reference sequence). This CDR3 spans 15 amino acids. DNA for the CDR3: TGTGCCAGCAGTGGCCGGGGTACCCTATCCTACGAGCAGTACTTC. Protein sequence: CASSGRGTLSYEQYF.

The CDR3 region is CASRAGQGNYGYTF. Here the CDR3 DNA reads TGCGCCAGCAGAGCGGGACAGGGGAACTATGGCTACACCTTC. The chain joins TRBV10-2 to TRBJ1-2; 10 bases line up with TRBD1. The germline V gene has CDR1 WSHSY and CDR2 SAAADI. CDR3 length equals 14 residues. J was trimmed by 2 bases and V by 6 bases; bases with no gene match: 3.

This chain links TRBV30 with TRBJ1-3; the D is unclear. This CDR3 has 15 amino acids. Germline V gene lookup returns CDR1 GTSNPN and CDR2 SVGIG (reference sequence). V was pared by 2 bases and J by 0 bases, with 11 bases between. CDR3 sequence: CAWSPATVSGNTIYF. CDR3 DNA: TGTGCCTGGAGTCCAGCGACCGTCTCTGGAAACACCATATATTTT.

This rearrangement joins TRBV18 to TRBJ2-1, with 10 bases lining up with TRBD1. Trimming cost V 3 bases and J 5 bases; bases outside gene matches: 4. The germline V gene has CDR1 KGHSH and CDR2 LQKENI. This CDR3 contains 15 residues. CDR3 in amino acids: CASSPDRGKDNEQFF. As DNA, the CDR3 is TGTGCCAGCTCACCGGACAGGGGGAAGGACAATGAGCAGTTCTTC.

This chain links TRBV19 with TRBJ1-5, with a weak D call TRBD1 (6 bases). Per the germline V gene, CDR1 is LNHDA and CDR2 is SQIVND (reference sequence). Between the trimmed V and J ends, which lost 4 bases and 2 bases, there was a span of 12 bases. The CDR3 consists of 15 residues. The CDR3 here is CASSSSYRGNQPQHF. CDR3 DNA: TGTGCCAGTAGTAGTTCCTACAGGGGCAATCAGCCCCAGCATTTT. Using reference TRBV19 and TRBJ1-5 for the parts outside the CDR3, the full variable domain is DGGITQSPKYLFRKEGQNVTLSCEQNLNHDAMYWYRQDPGQGLRLIYYSQIVNDFQKGDIAEGYSVSREKKESFPLTVTSAQKNPTAFYLCASSSSYRGNQPQHFGDGTRLSIL.

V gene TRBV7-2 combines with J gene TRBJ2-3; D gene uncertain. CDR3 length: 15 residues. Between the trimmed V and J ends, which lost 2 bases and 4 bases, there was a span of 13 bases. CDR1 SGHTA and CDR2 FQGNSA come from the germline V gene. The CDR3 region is CASSLWGQNADTQYF. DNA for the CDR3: TGTGCCAGCAGCTTATGGGGTCAGAACGCAGATACGCAGTATTTT.

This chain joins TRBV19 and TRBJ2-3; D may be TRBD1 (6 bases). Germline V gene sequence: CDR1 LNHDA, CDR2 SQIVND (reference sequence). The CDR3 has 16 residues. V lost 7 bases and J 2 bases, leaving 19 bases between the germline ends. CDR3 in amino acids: CASNAPGAPTTDTQYF. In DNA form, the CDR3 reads TGTGCCAGTAATGCGCCAGGGGCGCCAACCACAGATACGCAGTATTTT.

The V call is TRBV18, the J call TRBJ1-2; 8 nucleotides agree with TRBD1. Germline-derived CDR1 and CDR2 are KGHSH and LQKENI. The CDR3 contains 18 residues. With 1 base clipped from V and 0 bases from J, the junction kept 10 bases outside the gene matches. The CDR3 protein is CASSPRPGQDLSNYGYTF. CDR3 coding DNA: TGTGCCAGCTCACCACGCCCGGGACAGGACCTCTCTAACTATGGCTACACCTTC.

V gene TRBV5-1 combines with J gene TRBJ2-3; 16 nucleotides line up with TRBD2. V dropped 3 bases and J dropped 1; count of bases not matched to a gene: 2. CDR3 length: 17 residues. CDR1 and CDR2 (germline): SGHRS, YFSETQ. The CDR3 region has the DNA TGCGCCAGCAGCTCCGGGACTAGCGGGGGGGGCACAGATACGCAGTATTTT. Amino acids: CASSSGTSGGGTDTQYF.

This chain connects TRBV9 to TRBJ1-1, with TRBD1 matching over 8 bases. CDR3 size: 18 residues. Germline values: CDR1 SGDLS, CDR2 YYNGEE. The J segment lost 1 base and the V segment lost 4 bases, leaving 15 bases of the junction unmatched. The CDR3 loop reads CASSPRPRTGFGNTEAFF. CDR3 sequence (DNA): TGTGCCAGCAGCCCCCGCCCCAGGACAGGGTTTGGGAACACTGAAGCTTTCTTT.